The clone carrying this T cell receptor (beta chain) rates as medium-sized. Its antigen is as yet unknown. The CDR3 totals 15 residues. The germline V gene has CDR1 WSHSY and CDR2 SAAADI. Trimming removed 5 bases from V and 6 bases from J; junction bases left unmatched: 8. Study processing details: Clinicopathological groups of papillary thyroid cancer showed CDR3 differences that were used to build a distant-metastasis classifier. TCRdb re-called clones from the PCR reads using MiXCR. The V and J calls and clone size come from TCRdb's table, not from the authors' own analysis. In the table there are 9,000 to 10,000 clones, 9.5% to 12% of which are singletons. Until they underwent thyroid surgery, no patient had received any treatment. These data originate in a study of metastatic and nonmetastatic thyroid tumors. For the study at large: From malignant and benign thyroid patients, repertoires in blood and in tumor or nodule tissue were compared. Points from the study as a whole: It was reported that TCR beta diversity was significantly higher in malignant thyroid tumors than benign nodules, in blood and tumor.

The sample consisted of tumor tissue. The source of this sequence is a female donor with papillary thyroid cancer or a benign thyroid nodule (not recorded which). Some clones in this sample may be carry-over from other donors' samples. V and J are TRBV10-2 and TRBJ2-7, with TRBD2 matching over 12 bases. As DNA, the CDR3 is TGCGCCAGCAGTCGGCTAGCGGGGGGGCCGCTCGAGCAGTACTTC. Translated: CASSRLAGGPLEQYF.